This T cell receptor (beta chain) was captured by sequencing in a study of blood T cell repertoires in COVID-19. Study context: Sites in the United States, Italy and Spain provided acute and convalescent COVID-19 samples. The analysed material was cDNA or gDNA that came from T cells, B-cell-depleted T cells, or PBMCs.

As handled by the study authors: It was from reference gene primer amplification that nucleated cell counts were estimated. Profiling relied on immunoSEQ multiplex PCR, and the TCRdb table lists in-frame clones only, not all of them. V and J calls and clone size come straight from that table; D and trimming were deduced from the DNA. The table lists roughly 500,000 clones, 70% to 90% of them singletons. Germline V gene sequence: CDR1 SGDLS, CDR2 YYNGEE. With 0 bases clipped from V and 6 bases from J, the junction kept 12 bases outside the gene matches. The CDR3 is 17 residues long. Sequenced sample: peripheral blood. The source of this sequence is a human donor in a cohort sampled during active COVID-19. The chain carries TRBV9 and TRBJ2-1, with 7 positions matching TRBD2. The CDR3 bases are TGTGCCAGCAGCGTAGCTCCGAGCGGGGTGGGCCCCAATGAGCAGTTCTTC. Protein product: CASSVAPSGVGPNEQFF. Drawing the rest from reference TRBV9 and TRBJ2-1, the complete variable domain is DSGVTQTPKHLITATGQRVTLRCSPRSGDLSVYWYQQSLDQGLQFLIQYYNGEERAKGNILERFSAQQFPDLHSELNLSSLELGDSALYFCASSVAPSGVGPNEQFFGPGTRLTVL.